This note documents a single TCR beta chain sequence. Its antigen is still unknown. No base qualities exist here, and no much larger clone lies one base off it. Collaborating institutions collected whole blood in K2EDTA tubes following their own protocols. For TCRbeta analysis, collaborators shipped samples as frozen whole blood, isolated PBMCs, or DNA extracted from either of those sample types. These data belong to a study of blood T cell repertoires in COVID-19 (dated by TCRdb to about 2020). Regarding the complete study: Samples from collaborators originated in the United States, Italy and Spain and spanned both the acute and convalescent phases of COVID-19. Deeply sampled blood TCRbeta repertoires from subjects exposed to, actively infected with, or recovered from COVID-19 were included in the dataset. The samples were drawn from two sources: the first 160 participants of the ongoing ImmuneRACE study, and 1,254 subjects contributed by 6 global collaborators. HLA class I and class II types, where available, came from metadata supplied by the sample provider rather than from assay-based typing. The prospective study material was composed of cDNA or gDNA derived from T cells, B-cell-depleted T cells, or PBMCs. The repertoires were made available in a free public database intended to serve as a resource for research on the immune response to SARS-CoV-2. Nearly every sample came with metadata listing a de-identified subject ID, COVID-19 status, age in years and sex.

Relative to germline, V is missing 4 bases and J is missing 1 base, with 5 bases of the junction outside any gene match. The CDR3 numbers 14 residues from cysteine through phenylalanine. The only DNA kept is the CDR3, 42 bases in frame from the first base. According to the germline V gene, CDR1 reads SQVTM and CDR2 reads ANQGSEA. TCRbeta CDR3 regions were amplified from genomic DNA using the immunoSEQ Assay, a bias-controlled multiplex PCR. Under the source paper's analysis protocol: Nucleated cell counts per sample were estimated from amplification of reference gene primers within the assay. To quantify the absolute abundance of each unique TCRbeta CDR3 rearrangement, sequence reads were collapsed and filtered. For each sample, productive Simpson clonality was calculated as the square root of Simpson's diversity index across productive rearrangements. The clones in this table, taken by TCRdb from immuneACCESS, are in-frame only. Not every clone is retained; where verified, under half of the shortfall comes from an unresolved V gene, and the cause of the rest is unknown. V, J and clone size are those of that table, while D and trimming were read from the DNA. The sample table shows more than 15,000 clones, and roughly 87% are seen once. The ten top clones hold under 20% of the sample.

Paper-wide results and their limitations: The amount of clinical and demographic metadata varied by source and participant and was provided uncurated.

The sequence joins TRBV29-1 to TRBJ1-1, with 8 central nucleotides matching TRBD1. Material for sequencing was peripheral blood. The TCR sequence derives from a man aged 45 to 65 with active COVID-19. The sequence in DNA is TGCAGCGTTGTATCTGGGACAGGGAACACTGAAGCTTTCTTT. Translated, it reads CSVVSGTGNTEAFF. The variable domain in full, with residues beyond the CDR3 obtained from the reference TRBV29-1 and TRBJ1-1 genes, is SAVISQKPSRDICQRGTSLTIQCQVDSQVTMMFWYRQQPGQSLTLIATANQGSEATYESGFVIDKFPISRPNLTFSTLTVSNMSPEDSSIYLCSVVSGTGNTEAFFGQGTRLTVV.